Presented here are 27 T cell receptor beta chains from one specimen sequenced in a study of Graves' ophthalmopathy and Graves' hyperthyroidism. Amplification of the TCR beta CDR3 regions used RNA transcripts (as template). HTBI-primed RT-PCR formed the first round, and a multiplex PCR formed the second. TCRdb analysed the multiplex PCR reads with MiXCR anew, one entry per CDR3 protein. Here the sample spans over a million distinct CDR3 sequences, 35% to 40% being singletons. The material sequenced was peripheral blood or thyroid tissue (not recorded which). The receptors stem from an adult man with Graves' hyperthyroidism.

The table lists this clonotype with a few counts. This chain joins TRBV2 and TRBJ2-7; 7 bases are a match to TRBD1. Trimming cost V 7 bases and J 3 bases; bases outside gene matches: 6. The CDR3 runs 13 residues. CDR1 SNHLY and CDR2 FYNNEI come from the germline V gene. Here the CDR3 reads CASTDRAFYEQYF. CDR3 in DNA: TGTGCCAGCACTGACAGGGCCTTCTACGAGCAGTACTTC.

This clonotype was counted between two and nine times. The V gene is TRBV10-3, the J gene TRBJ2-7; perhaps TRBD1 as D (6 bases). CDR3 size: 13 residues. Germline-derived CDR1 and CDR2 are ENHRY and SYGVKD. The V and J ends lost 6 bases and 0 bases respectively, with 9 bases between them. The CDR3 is CAIRAGVSYEQYF. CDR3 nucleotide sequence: TGTGCCATCAGGGCAGGGGTCTCCTACGAGCAGTACTTC.

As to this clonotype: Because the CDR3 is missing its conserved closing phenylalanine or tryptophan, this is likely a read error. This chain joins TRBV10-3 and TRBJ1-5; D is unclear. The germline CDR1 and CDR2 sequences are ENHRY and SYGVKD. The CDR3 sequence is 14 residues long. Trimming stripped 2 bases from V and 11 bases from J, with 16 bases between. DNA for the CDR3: TGTGCCATCAGTGAGAACTGGCTCCAAGAGACCCAGCATCTT. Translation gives CAISENWLQETQHL.

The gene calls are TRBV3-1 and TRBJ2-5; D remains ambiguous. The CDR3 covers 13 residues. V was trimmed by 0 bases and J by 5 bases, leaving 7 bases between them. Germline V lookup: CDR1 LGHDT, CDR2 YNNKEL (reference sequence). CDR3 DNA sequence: TGTGCCAGCAGCCAAGAAACTGTCGAGACCCAGTACTTC. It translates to CASSQETVETQYF.

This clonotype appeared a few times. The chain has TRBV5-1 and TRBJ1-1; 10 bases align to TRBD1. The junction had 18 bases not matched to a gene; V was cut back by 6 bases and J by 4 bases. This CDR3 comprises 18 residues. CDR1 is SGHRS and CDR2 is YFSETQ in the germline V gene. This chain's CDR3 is CASTREGDRGFRSTEAFF. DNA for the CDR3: TGCGCCAGCACCAGAGAAGGGGACAGGGGATTCCGGAGCACTGAAGCTTTCTTT.

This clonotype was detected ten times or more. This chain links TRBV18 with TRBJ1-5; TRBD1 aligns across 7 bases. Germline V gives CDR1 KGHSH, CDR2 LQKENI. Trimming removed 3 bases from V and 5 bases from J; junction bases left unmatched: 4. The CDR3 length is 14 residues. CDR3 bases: TGTGCCAGCTCACCTAGACAGGGCGATCAGCCCCAGCATTTT. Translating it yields CASSPRQGDQPQHF.

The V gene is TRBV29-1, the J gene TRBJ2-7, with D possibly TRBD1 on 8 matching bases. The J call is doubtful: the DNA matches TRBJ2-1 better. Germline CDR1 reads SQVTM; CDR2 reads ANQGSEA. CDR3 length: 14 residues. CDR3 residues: CSVAGQAFGNEQFF. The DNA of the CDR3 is TGCAGCGTAGCGGGACAGGCATTCGGCAATGAGCAGTTCTTC.

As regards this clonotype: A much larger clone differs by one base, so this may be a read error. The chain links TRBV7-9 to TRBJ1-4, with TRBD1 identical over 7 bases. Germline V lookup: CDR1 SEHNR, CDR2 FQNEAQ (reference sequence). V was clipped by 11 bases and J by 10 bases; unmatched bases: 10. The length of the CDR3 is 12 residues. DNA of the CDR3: TGTGCCTTACAGGGGACGGGGGGAAAACTGTTTTTT. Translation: CALQGTGGKLFF.

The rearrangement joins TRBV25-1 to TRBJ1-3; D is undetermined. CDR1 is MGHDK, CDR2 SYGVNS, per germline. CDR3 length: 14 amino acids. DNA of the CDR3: TGTGCTCCGAACCCGTGGCTCTCTGGAAACACCATATATTTT. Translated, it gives CAPNPWLSGNTIYF.

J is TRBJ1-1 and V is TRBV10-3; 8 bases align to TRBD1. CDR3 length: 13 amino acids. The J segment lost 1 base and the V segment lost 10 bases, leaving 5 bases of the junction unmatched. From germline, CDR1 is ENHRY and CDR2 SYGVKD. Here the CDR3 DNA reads TGTGCCACCGCAGGGGGCTCGAACACTGAAGCTTTCTTT. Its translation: CATAGGSNTEAFF.

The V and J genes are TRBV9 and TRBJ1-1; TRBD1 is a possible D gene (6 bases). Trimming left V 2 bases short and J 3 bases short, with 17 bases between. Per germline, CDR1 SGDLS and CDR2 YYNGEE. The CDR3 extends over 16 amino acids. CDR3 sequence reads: CASSVEVGTRHTEAFF. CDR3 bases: TGTGCCAGCAGCGTTGAGGTCGGGACACGGCACACTGAAGCTTTCTTT.

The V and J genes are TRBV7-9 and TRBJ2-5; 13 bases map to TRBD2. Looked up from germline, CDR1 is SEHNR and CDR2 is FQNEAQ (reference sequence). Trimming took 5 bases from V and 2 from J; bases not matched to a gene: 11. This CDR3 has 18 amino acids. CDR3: CASSQDLRLAGGQETQYF. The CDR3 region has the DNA TGTGCCAGCAGCCAAGATCTTCGACTAGCGGGAGGACAAGAGACCCAGTACTTC.

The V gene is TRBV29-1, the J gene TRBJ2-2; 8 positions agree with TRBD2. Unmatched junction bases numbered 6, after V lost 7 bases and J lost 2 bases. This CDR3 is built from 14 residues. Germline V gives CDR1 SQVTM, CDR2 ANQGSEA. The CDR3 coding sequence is TGCAGCGCAAAAACTAGCGGCAACACCGGGGAGCTGTTTTTT. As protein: CSAKTSGNTGELFF.

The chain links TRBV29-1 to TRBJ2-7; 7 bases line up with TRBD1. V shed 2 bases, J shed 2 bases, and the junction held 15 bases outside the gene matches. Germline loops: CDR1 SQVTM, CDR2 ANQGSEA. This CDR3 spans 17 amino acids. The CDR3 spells CSVEPRVQETGPYEQYF. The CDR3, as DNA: TGCAGCGTTGAACCCAGGGTCCAAGAGACAGGGCCCTACGAGCAGTACTTC.

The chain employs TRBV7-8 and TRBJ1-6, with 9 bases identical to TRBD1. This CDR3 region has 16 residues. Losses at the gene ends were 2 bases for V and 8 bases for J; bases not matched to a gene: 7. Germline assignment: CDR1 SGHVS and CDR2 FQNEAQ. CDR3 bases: TGTGCCAGCAGCTTAAGTGGGACAGGGATTGATTCACCCCTCCACTTT. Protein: CASSLSGTGIDSPLHF. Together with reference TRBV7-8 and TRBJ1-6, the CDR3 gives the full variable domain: GAGVSQSPRYKVAKRGQDVALRCDPISGHVSLFWYQQALGQGPEFLTYFQNEAQLDKSGLPSDRFFAERPEGSVSTLKIQRTQQEDSAVYLCASSLSGTGIDSPLHFGNGTRLTVT.

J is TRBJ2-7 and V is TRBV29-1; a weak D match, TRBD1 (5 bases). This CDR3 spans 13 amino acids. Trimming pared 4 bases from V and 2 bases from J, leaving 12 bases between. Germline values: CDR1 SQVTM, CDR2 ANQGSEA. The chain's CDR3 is CSVVAGNPYEQYF. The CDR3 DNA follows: TGCAGCGTTGTAGCAGGGAACCCCTACGAGCAGTACTTC.

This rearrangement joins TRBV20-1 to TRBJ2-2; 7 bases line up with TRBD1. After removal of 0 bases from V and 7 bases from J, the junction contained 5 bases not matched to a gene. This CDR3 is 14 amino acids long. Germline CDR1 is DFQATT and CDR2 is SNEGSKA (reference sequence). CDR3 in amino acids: CSARDPAGGGELFF. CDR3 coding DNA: TGCAGTGCTAGAGATCCGGCAGGGGGCGGGGAGCTGTTTTTT.

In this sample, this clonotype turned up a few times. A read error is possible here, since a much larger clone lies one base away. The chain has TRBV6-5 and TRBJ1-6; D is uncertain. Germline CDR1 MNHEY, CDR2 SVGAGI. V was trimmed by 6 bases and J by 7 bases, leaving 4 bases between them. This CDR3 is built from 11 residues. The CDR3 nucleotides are TGTGCCAGCAGGGTGAATTCACCCCTCCACTTT. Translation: CASRVNSPLHF.

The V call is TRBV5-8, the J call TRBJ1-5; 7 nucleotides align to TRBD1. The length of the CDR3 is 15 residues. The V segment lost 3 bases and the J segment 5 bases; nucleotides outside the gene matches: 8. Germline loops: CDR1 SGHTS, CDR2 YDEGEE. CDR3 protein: CASSWEVGQDQPQHF. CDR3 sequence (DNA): TGTGCCAGCAGCTGGGAGGTAGGACAGGATCAGCCCCAGCATTTT.

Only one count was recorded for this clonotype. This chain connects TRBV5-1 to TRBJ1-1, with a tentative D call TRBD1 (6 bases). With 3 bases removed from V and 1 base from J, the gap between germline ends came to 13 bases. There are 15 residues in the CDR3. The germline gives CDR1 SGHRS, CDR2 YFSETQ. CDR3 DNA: TGCGCCAGCAGCTCCGGACAGAACTCGAACACTGAAGCTTTCTTT. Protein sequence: CASSSGQNSNTEAFF.

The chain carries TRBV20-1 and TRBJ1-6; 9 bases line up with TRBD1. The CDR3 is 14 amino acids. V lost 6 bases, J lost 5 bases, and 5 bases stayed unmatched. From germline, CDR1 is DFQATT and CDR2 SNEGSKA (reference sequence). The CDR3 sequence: CSAPGQGNNSPLHF. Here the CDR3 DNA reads TGCAGTGCCCCGGGACAGGGCAATAATTCACCCCTCCACTTT.

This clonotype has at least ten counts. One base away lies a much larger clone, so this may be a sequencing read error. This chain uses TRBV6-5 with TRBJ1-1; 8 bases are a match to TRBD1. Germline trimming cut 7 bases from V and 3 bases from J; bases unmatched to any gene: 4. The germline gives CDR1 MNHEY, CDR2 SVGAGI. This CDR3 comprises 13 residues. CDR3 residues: CASTPGQDTEAFF. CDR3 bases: TGTGCCAGCACCCCGGGACAGGACACTGAAGCTTTCTTT.

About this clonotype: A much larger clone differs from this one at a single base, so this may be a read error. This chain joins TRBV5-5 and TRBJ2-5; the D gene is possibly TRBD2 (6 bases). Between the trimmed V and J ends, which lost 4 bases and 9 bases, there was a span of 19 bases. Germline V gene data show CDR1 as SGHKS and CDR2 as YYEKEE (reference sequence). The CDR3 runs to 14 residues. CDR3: CASSPGRIREAQYF. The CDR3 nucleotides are TGTGCCAGCAGCCCGGGACGGATTAGGGAGGCCCAGTACTTC.

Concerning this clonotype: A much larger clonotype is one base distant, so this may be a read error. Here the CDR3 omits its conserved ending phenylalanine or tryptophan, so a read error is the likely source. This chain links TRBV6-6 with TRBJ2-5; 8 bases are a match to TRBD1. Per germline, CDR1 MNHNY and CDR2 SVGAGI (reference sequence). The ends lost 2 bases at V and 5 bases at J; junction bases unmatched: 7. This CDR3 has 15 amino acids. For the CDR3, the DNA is TGTGCCAGCAGTTACCCGGACAGGGCTGGGGAGACCCAGTACCTC. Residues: CASSYPDRAGETQYL.

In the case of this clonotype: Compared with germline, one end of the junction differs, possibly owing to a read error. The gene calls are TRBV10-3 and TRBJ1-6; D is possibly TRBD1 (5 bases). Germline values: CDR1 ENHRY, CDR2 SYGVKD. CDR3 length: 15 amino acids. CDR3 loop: CASSYSIGVNSPLHF. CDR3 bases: TGTGCCAGCAGTTACTCGATAGGGGTTAATTCACCCCTCCACTTT.

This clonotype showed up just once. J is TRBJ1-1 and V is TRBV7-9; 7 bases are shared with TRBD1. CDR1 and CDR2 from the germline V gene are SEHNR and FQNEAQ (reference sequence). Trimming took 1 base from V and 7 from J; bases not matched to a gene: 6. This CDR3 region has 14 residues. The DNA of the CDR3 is TGTGCCAGCAGCTTAGGGGGACGGGACAGTGAAGCTTTCTTT. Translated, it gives CASSLGGRDSEAFF.

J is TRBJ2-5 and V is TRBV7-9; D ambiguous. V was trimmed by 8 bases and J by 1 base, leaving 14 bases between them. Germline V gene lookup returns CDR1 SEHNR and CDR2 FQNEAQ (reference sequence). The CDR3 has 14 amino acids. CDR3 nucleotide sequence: TGTGCCAGCTCACCACGCTACCCCCAAGAGACCCAGTACTTC. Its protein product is CASSPRYPQETQYF.